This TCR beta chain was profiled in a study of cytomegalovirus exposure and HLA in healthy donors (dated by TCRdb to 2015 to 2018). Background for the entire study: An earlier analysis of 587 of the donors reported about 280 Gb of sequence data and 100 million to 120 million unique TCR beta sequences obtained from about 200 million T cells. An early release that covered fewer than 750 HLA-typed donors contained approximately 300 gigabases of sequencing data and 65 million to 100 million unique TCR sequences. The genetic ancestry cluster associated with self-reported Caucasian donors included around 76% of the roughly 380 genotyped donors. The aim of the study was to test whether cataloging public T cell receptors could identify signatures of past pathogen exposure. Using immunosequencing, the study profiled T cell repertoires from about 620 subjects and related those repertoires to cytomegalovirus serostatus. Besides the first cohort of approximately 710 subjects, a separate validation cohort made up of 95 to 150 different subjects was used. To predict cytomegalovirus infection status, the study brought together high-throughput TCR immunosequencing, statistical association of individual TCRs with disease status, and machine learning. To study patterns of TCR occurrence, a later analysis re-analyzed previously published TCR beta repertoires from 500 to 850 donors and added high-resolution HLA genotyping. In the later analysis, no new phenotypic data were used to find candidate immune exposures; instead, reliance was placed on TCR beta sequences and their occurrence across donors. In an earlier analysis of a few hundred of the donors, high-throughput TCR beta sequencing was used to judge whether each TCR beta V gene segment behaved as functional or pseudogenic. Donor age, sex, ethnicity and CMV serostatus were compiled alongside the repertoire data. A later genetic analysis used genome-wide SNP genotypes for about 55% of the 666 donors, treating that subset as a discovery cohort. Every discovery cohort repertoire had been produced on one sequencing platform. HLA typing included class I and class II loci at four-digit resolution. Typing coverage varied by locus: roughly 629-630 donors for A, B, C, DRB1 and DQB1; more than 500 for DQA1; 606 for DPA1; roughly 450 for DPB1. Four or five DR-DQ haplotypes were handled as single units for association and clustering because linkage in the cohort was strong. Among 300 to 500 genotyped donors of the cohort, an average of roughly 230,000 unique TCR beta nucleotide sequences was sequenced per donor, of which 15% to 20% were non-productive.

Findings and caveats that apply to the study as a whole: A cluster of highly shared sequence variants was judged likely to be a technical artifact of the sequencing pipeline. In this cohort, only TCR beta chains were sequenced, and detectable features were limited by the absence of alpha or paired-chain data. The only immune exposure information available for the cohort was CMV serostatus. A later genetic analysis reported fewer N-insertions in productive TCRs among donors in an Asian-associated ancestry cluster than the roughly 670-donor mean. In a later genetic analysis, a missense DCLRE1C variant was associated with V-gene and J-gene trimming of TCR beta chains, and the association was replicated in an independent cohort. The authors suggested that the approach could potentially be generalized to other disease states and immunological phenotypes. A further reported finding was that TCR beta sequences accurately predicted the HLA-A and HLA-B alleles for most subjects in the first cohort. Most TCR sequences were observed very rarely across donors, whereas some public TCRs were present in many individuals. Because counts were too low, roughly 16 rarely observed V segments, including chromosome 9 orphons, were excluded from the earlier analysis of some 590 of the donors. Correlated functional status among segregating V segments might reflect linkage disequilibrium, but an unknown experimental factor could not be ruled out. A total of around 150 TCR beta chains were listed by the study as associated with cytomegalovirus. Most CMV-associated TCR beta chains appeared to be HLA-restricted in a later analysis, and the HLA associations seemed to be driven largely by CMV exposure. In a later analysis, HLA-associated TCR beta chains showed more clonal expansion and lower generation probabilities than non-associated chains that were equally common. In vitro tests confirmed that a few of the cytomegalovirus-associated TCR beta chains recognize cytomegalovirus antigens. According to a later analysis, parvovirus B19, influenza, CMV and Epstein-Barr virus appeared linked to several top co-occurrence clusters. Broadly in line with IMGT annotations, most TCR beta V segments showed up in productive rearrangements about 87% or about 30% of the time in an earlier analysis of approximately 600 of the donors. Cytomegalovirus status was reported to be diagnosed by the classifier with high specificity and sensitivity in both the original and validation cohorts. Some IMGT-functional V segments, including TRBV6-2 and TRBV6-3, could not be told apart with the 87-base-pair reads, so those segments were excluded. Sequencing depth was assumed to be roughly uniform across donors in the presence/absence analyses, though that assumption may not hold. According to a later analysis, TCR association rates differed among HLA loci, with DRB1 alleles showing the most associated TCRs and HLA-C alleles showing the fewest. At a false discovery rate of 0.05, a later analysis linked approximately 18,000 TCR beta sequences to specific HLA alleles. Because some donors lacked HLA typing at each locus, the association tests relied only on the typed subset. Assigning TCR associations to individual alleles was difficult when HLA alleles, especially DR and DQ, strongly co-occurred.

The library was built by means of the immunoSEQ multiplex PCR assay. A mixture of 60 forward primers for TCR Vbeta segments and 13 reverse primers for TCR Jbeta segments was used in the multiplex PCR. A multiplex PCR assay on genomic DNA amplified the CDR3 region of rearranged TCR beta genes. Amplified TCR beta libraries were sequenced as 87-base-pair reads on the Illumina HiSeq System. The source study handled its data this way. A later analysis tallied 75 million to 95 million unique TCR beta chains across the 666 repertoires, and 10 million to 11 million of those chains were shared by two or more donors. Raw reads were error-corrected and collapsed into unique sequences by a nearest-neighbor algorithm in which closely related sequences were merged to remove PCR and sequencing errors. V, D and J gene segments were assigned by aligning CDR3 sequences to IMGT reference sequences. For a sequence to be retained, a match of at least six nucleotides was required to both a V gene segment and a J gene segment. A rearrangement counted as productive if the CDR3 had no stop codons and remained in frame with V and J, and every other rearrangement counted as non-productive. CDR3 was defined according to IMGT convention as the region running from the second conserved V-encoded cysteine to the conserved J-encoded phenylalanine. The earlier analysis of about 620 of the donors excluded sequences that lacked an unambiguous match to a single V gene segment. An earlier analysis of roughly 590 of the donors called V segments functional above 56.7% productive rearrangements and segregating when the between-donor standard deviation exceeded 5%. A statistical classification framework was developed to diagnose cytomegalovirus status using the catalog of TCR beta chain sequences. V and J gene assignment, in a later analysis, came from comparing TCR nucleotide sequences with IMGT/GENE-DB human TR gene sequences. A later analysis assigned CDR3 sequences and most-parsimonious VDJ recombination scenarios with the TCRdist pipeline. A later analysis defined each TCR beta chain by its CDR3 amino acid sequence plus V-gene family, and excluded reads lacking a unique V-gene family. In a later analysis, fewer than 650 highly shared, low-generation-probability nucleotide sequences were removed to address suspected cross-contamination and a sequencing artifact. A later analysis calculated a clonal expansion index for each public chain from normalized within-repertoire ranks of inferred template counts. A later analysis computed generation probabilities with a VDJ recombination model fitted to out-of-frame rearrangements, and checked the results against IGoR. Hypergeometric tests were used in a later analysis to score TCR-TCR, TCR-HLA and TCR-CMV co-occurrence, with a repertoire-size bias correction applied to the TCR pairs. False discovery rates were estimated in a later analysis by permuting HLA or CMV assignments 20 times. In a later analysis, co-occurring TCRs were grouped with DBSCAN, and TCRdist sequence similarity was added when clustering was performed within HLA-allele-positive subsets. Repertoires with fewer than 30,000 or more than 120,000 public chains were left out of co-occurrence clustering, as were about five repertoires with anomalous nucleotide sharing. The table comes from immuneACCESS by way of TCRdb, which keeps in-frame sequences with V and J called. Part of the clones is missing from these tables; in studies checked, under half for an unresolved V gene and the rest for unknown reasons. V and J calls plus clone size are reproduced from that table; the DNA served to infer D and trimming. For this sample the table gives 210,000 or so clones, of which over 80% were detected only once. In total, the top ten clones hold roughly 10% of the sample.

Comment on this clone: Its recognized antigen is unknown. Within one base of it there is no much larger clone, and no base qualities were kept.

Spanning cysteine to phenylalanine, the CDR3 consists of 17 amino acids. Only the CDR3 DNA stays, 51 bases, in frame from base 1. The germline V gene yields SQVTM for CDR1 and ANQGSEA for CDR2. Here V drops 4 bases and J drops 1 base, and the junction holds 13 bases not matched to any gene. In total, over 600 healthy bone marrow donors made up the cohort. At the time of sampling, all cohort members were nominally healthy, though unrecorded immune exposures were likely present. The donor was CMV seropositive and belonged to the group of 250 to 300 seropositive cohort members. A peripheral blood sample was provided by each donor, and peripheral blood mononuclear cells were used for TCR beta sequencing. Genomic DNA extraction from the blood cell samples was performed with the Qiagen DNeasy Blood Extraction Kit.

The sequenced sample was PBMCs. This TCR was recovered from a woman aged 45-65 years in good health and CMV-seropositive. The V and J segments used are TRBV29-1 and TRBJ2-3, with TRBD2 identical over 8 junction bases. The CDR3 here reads CSVGSPGGLLGTDTQYF. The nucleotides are TGCAGCGTTGGCTCTCCGGGGGGGCTACTGGGCACAGATACGCAGTATTTT.